The 30 T cell receptor beta chains listed next were all sequenced from one sample in a study of blood T cell repertoires in COVID-19. Only in-frame clones appear in the TCRdb table, and some are missing; sequencing was by immunoSEQ multiplex PCR. The sample records about 200,000 clones, roughly nine tenths being singletons. The sample consisted of peripheral blood. These receptors all stem from a man aged 55 to 70 who had recovered from COVID-19.

The chain couples TRBV27 to TRBJ2-2; 9 bases match TRBD1. This CDR3 region has 16 residues. With V trimmed by 3 bases and J by 8 bases, 10 bases remained unmatched. The germline V gene encodes CDR1 MNHEY and CDR2 SMNVEV (reference sequence). CDR3 amino acids: CASSLQGQGRTGELFF. The CDR3 nucleotides read TGTGCCAGCAGTTTGCAGGGACAGGGTCGAACTGGGGAGCTGTTTTTT.

This clone was picked up a small number of times. The J gene is TRBJ2-3, the V gene TRBV2; TRBD2 agrees at 12 bases. V dropped 5 bases and J dropped 6; count of bases not matched to a gene: 12. This CDR3 contains 17 residues. Germline V gives CDR1 SNHLY, CDR2 FYNNEI. CDR3 coding DNA: TGTGCCAGCAGTCCCGCGGGACTAGCGGGTCAAGGGGATACGCAGTATTTT. Encoded protein: CASSPAGLAGQGDTQYF.

This chain joins TRBV9 and TRBJ2-5; 9 bases map to TRBD2. Germline-derived CDR1 and CDR2 are SGDLS and YYNGEE. V trimming: 4 bases; J trimming: 5 bases; junction bases outside the gene matches: 12. This CDR3 has 16 residues. DNA for the CDR3: TGTGCCAGCAGCCGCGAGGGCGGGGGGGCTGGTGAGACCCAGTACTTC. Its translation: CASSREGGGAGETQYF.

The V and J genes are TRBV5-1 and TRBJ2-3; 15 bases line up with TRBD2. J lost 5 bases, V lost 3 bases, and 7 bases had no gene match. The length of the CDR3 is 17 residues. Germline CDR1 reads SGHRS; CDR2 reads YFSETQ. CDR3 DNA: TGCGCCAGCAGCTCCCGGACTAGCGGGGGGGCTAAAGATACGCAGTATTTT. This gives the protein CASSSRTSGGAKDTQYF.

The chain joins TRBV5-1 to TRBJ1-6, with TRBD1 identical over 8 bases. This CDR3 comprises 15 residues. Germline V gives CDR1 SGHRS, CDR2 YFSETQ. V shed 3 bases, J shed 6 bases, and the junction held 5 bases outside the gene matches. The CDR3 DNA reads as TGCGCCAGCAGCTCCACAGGGGGAAGTAATTCACCCCTCCACTTT. It is translated as CASSSTGGSNSPLHF.

The rearrangement uses TRBV11-2 and TRBJ2-3; D may be TRBD1 (6 bases). V lost 5 bases and J 5 bases, leaving 29 bases between the germline ends. This CDR3 is built from 19 residues. The germline V gene has CDR1 SGHAT and CDR2 FQNNGV. The CDR3 coding sequence is TGTGCCAGCAGCGGCAGAGGTGGCAGGGGACGCCTTGGGGGAGATACGCAGTATTTT. It encodes CASSGRGGRGRLGGDTQYF. Full variable domain (rest looked up from reference TRBV11-2 and TRBJ2-3): EAGVAQSPRYKIIEKRQSVAFWCNPISGHATLYWYQQILGQGPKLLIQFQNNGVVDDSQLPKDRFSAERLKGVDSTLKIQPAKLEDSAVYLCASSGRGGRGRLGGDTQYFGPGTRLTVL.

The chain couples TRBV7-5 to TRBJ2-7; the table's D call, TRBD1, was not checked against the DNA. TRBV7-5 is tagged as a pseudogene. This CDR3 region has 16 residues. The CDR3 spells CARSPRFAGLAYEQYF. CDR3 in DNA: TGTGCCAGAAGCCCCCGGTTCGCAGGGCTCGCCTACGAGCAGTACTTC.

This chain links TRBV7-2 with TRBJ2-1; 10 bases fit TRBD2. V trimming: 0 bases; J trimming: 5 bases; junction bases outside the gene matches: 7. The CDR3 loop spans 17 amino acids. Germline V lookup: CDR1 SGHTA, CDR2 FQGNSA. In nucleotides, the CDR3 is TGTGCCAGCAGCTTAGCGCGTTTCCTAGCGGGAGACAATGAGCAGTTCTTC. Translating gives CASSLARFLAGDNEQFF. The full variable domain, in which reference TRBV7-2 and TRBJ2-1 provide the parts outside the CDR3, is GAGVSQSPSNKVTEKGKDVELRCDPISGHTALYWYRQSLGQGLEFLIYFQGNSAPDKSGLPSDRFSAERTGGSVSTLTIQRTQQEDSAVYLCASSLARFLAGDNEQFFGPGTRLTVL.

The CDR3 DNA reads as TGTGCCAGCAGCTTGAACTCTGCGGGGGGGGAGCTGTTTTTT. Translated: CASSLNSAGGELFF. The gene calls are TRBV5-4 and TRBJ2-2; weak D call: TRBD2 (6 bases). This CDR3 has 14 residues. Germline V gives CDR1 SGHNT, CDR2 YYREEE (reference sequence). V dropped 1 base and J dropped 8 bases, with 12 bases sitting between them.

V is TRBV19 and J is TRBJ1-1; perhaps TRBD1 as D (6 bases). The CDR3 is made up of 15 amino acids. Germline V gene data show CDR1 as LNHDA and CDR2 as SQIVND (reference sequence). Trimming removed 6 bases from V and 5 bases from J, with 19 bases in between. The CDR3 coding sequence is TGTGCCAGTAGGGATCCCGGGGGGCGGAGGACTGAAGCTTTCTTT. The encoded protein is CASRDPGGRRTEAFF.

Turning to this clone: Germline is not matched at one junction end, which may reflect a read error. The genes are TRBV7-3 and TRBJ1-4; 9 bases are a match to TRBD1. Germline assignment: CDR1 SGHTA and CDR2 FQGTGA. There are 13 residues in the CDR3. The CDR3 nucleotides read TGTGCCAGCAGCCTGGACAGGGGCGAACCGTTAATATTT. This translates into CASSLDRGEPLIF.

The rearrangement links TRBV7-3 to TRBJ2-5; D may be TRBD2 (6 bases). Trimming took 2 bases from V and 5 from J, leaving 15 bases between them. The germline V gene has CDR1 SGHTA and CDR2 FQGTGA. The CDR3 runs to 15 residues. This CDR3 reads CASSLDGRGGETQYF. In DNA form, the CDR3 reads TGTGCCAGCAGCTTAGACGGGCGGGGTGGTGAGACCCAGTACTTC. Filled out from reference TRBV7-3 and TRBJ2-5, the complete variable domain reads GAGVSQTPSNKVTEKGKYVELRCDPISGHTALYWYRQSLGQGPEFLIYFQGTGAADDSGLPNDRFFAVRPEGSVSTLKIQRTERGDSAVYLCASSLDGRGGETQYFGPGTRLLVL.

The chain combines TRBV19 with TRBJ2-3, with D perhaps matching TRBD2 (7 bases). This CDR3 has 15 amino acids. Germline assignment: CDR1 LNHDA and CDR2 SQIVND (reference sequence). Trimming pared 3 bases from V and 3 bases from J, leaving 13 bases between. The CDR3: CASSILAGATDTQYF. CDR3 bases: TGTGCCAGTAGTATTCTGGCGGGGGCTACAGATACGCAGTATTTT. Complete variable domain (other parts from reference TRBV19 and TRBJ2-3): DGGITQSPKYLFRKEGQNVTLSCEQNLNHDAMYWYRQDPGQGLRLIYYSQIVNDFQKGDIAEGYSVSREKKESFPLTVTSAQKNPTAFYLCASSILAGATDTQYFGPGTRLTVL.

The chain recombines TRBV5-4 with TRBJ2-3; 13 bases are shared with TRBD2. V dropped 4 bases and J dropped 1; count of bases not matched to a gene: 6. CDR1 is SGHNT, CDR2 YYREEE, per germline (reference sequence). The CDR3 has 17 residues. DNA of the CDR3: TGTGCCAGCAGCCGCCGGACTAGCGGGGGTGGCACAGATACGCAGTATTTT. Translation gives CASSRRTSGGGTDTQYF.

The chain joins TRBV7-2 to TRBJ1-1, with 10 bases that match TRBD1. Germline V lookup: CDR1 SGHTA, CDR2 FQGNSA. The CDR3 contains 14 residues. V was pared by 4 bases and J by 5 bases, with 4 bases of the junction left unmatched. This chain's CDR3 is CASSSDRGQTEAFF. In DNA, the CDR3 is TGTGCCAGCAGCTCCGACAGGGGGCAGACTGAAGCTTTCTTT.

The genes are TRBV20-1 and TRBJ1-1, with TRBD1 matching 7 bases. Trimming took 6 bases from V and 5 from J; bases not matched to a gene: 3. Germline CDR1 and CDR2: DFQATT and SNEGSKA (reference sequence). The CDR3 covers 11 residues. The CDR3 is CSAHRGTEAFF. Here the CDR3 DNA reads TGCAGTGCGCACAGGGGTACTGAAGCTTTCTTT.

V gene TRBV6-5 combines with J gene TRBJ1-2, with 8 bases aligning to TRBD1. Trimming removed 10 bases from V and 6 bases from J; junction bases left unmatched: 7. CDR3 length: 12 residues. From germline, CDR1 is MNHEY and CDR2 SVGAGI. The CDR3 DNA is TGTGCCACCATTCAGGGGGCCCATGGCTACACCTTC. As protein: CATIQGAHGYTF.

This chain uses TRBV2 with TRBJ2-7; D might be TRBD1 (5 bases). The CDR3 runs 12 residues. From germline, CDR1 is SNHLY and CDR2 FYNNEI. Trimming took 6 bases from V and 3 from J, leaving 9 bases between them. The CDR3 loop reads CASSSTVYEQYF. CDR3 nucleotide sequence: TGTGCCAGCAGCTCGACAGTCTACGAGCAGTACTTC.

The J gene is TRBJ2-2, the V gene TRBV6-4; TRBD2 agrees at 7 bases. Germline assignment: CDR1 MRHNA and CDR2 SNTAGT. V shed 0 bases and J 3 bases; nucleotides not matched to a gene: 10. The CDR3 loop spans 18 amino acids. CDR3 sequence (DNA): TGTGCCAGCAGTGACTCCCGACAGCGGGGTATTTACACCGGGGAGCTGTTTTTT. This codes for CASSDSRQRGIYTGELFF.

This sequence joins TRBV7-9 and TRBJ2-7; TRBD2 aligns across 12 bases. CDR3 length: 16 amino acids. Germline CDR1 SEHNR, CDR2 FQNEAQ (reference sequence). J gave up 6 bases and V 5 bases, and 11 bases lay outside the gene matches. The CDR3: CASSVGRTSGMGEQYF. In DNA, the CDR3 is TGTGCCAGCAGCGTCGGTAGGACTAGCGGGATGGGCGAGCAGTACTTC.

V usage is TRBV19 and J usage is TRBJ2-1, with TRBD2 identical over 7 bases. Germline V gene sequence: CDR1 LNHDA, CDR2 SQIVND (reference sequence). The length of the CDR3 is 15 residues. After removal of 6 bases from V and 6 bases from J, the junction contained 11 bases not matched to a gene. CDR3 loop: CASSGSGRLANEQFF. CDR3 nucleotide sequence: TGTGCCAGTAGCGGGTCCGGGAGGCTGGCCAATGAGCAGTTCTTC.

This clone occurred a few times. The chain recombines TRBV28 with TRBJ1-1; the D gene is possibly TRBD1 (5 bases). Trimming stripped 5 bases from V and 5 bases from J, with 18 bases between. Germline V gene data show CDR1 as MDHEN and CDR2 as SYDVKM. The CDR3 length is 15 residues. The CDR3 protein is CASSAGRRIGTEAFF. Written as DNA, the CDR3 is TGTGCCAGCAGTGCGGGACGGAGAATAGGGACTGAAGCTTTCTTT.

This clone has a single count. Written as DNA, the CDR3 is TGTGCCAGCAGTCCCGACTGGCGGGAGGGCTGGGAGCTGTTTTTT. The encoded protein is CASSPDWREGWELFF. J is TRBJ2-2 and V is TRBV6-6; 9 bases fit TRBD2. CDR3 length: 15 residues. J was trimmed by 9 bases and V by 5 bases; bases with no gene match: 10. Germline V gives CDR1 MNHNY, CDR2 SVGAGI (reference sequence).

Only one count was recorded for this clone. The J gene is TRBJ2-5, the V gene TRBV9; 10 bases agree with TRBD2. CDR1 and CDR2 (germline): SGDLS, YYNGEE. The length of the CDR3 is 17 residues. The V and J ends lost 0 bases and 1 base, in that order; junction bases with no gene match: 6. The CDR3 region is CASSVGVGTSAQETQYF. The CDR3 DNA is TGTGCCAGCAGCGTAGGGGTCGGGACTAGCGCCCAAGAGACCCAGTACTTC. Drawing the rest from reference TRBV9 and TRBJ2-5, the complete variable domain is DSGVTQTPKHLITATGQRVTLRCSPRSGDLSVYWYQQSLDQGLQFLIQYYNGEERAKGNILERFSAQQFPDLHSELNLSSLELGDSALYFCASSVGVGTSAQETQYFGPGTRLLVL.

The gene calls are TRBV7-6 and TRBJ1-1; a weak D match, TRBD1 (6 bases). This CDR3 comprises 15 residues. CDR1 and CDR2 from the germline V gene are SGHVS and FNYEAQ. Trimming pared 1 base from V and 4 bases from J, leaving 13 bases between. CDR3 in DNA: TGTGCCAGCAGCTTAGAGGCCCAGGGGAGCACTGAAGCTTTCTTT. This gives the protein CASSLEAQGSTEAFF.

The chain joins TRBV2 to TRBJ1-5; the D is unclear. Germline-derived CDR1 and CDR2 are SNHLY and FYNNEI. The CDR3 loop spans 13 amino acids. V was trimmed by 7 bases and J by 4 bases, leaving 11 bases between them. CDR3 DNA sequence: TGTGCCAGCACCTTCGACGGGAATCAGCCCCAGCATTTT. Its translation is CASTFDGNQPQHF.

The chain uses TRBV7-2 and TRBJ2-1; 7 nucleotides align to TRBD2. The CDR3 extends over 13 amino acids. CDR1 and CDR2 (germline): SGHTA, FQGNSA. With V trimmed by 8 bases and J by 9 bases, 10 bases remained unmatched. The chain's CDR3 is CASFPGGVGEQFF. CDR3 bases: TGTGCCAGCTTCCCTGGGGGGGTTGGTGAGCAGTTCTTC.

The chain couples TRBV4-1 to TRBJ1-2, with 7 bases aligning to TRBD1. The length of the CDR3 is 18 residues. V was clipped by 4 bases and J by 5 bases; unmatched bases: 19. CDR1 and CDR2 (germline): MGHRA, YSYEKL. CDR3 region: CASSLDNRDSSSRYGYTF. The DNA for the CDR3 is TGCGCCAGCAGCCTAGATAACCGGGACAGTTCTTCTCGTTATGGCTACACCTTC.

CDR3 nucleotide sequence: TGCGCCAGCAGCTTCAACAGGGGTAAAGAGACCCAGTACTTC. This gives the protein CASSFNRGKETQYF. The rearrangement joins TRBV5-1 to TRBJ2-5; TRBD1 aligns across 7 bases. V shed 2 bases, J shed 3 bases, and the junction held 4 bases outside the gene matches. The CDR3 is 14 amino acids. Germline CDR1 reads SGHRS; CDR2 reads YFSETQ.

This clone was seen at least ten times. The rearrangement joins TRBV13 to TRBJ1-1, with D unclear. CDR3 length: 14 residues. V lost 2 bases and J lost 5, with 12 bases in between. Looked up from germline, CDR1 is PRHDT and CDR2 is FYEKMQ (reference sequence). The CDR3 loop reads CASSLRSGGTEAFF. The CDR3 region has the DNA TGTGCCAGCAGCTTAAGATCTGGCGGGACTGAAGCTTTCTTT.